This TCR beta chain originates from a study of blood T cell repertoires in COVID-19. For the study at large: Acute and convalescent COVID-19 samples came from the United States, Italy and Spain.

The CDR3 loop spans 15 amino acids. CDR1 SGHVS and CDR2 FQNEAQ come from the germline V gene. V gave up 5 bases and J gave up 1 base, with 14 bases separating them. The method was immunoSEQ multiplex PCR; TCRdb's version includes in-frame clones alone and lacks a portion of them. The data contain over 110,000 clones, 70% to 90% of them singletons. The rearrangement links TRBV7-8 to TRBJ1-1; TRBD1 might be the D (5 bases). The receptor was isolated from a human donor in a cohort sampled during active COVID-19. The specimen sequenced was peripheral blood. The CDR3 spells CASSRMQGGNTEAFF. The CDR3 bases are TGTGCCAGCAGCAGAATGCAGGGAGGGAACACTGAAGCTTTCTTT. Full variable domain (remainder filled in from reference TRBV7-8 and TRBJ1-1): GAGVSQSPRYKVAKRGQDVALRCDPISGHVSLFWYQQALGQGPEFLTYFQNEAQLDKSGLPSDRFFAERPEGSVSTLKIQRTQQEDSAVYLCASSRMQGGNTEAFFGQGTRLTVV.